This TCR beta chain was captured by sequencing in a study of T cells in localized non-small cell lung cancer. The repertoire was sequenced with immunoSEQ multiplex PCR; TCRdb's copy has only in-frame clones and lacks some. The sample has 15,000 to 20,000 clones; around 87% are singletons. Germline V gene sequence: CDR1 MDHEN, CDR2 SYDVKM. The CDR3 runs to 15 residues. V was pared by 3 bases and J by 7 bases, with 15 bases between. On this clone: Its antigen is unknown.

Overall study findings and caveats: Median detection of top 100 tumor clones in adjacent lung was over 45 clones.

The sequencing used peripheral blood mononuclear cells, collected before any cancer treatment. This receptor was obtained from a woman aged 40 to 75 with stage III lung adenocarcinoma. The chain recombines TRBV28 with TRBJ1-4; D is possibly TRBD1 (5 bases). In nucleotides, the CDR3 is TGTGCCAGCAGTTTGGCGGGACGGCGAAGTGAAAAACTGTTTTTT. Protein: CASSLAGRRSEKLFF.